The TCR beta chain described here comes from a study of siplizumab effects on memory and regulatory T cells (dated by TCRdb to 2018 to 2020). General notes on the study: The effect of the anti-CD2 antibody siplizumab on alloreactive T-cell subsets was examined in allogeneic mixed lymphocyte reactions constructed from human PBMCs.

About this clone: Its antigen is unknown. Base qualities are not recorded, but no much larger clone differs from it by a single base.

TCRbeta CDR3 sequencing was performed on sorted unstimulated T cells and on proliferating T cells recovered from mixed lymphocyte reactions. Fresh whole blood from about ten HLA-typed healthy donors served as the source for isolating PBMCs. CDR1 MDHEN and CDR2 SYDVKM are derived from the germline V gene. CDR3 length: 17 amino acids, cysteine to phenylalanine. Only the CDR3 DNA is retained, 51 bases long and in frame from the first base. Unmatched junction bases come to 10, with V trimmed by 5 bases and J by 3 bases. The library relied on the immunoSEQ multiplex PCR assay. The deep sequencing platform assayed roughly 10^5 TCR templates per sample. Genomic DNA extracted from sorted T cells was used for TCRbeta CDR3 sequencing. In the original analysis: The R programming language was used for clonal analysis of the TCRbeta CDR3 data. Unstimulated samples were compared with post-reaction CFSE-low samples to define alloreactive CD4+ and CD8+ clones. Regulatory or non-regulatory origin of alloreactive CD4+ clones was assigned by matching sequences to the sorted unstimulated Treg and non-Treg repertoires. TCRdb mirrors the immuneACCESS table, restricted to in-frame sequences. Some clones are absent from its copies; in checked studies, under half trace to an unresolved V gene, and the reason for the others is unknown. The V and J calls and clone size are taken from that table; D and trimming were inferred from the DNA. This sample is represented by 100,000 or so clones; about 91% of them were singletons. Clones ranked in the top ten supply 0.15% of the sample.

What the study reported, not specific to this receptor: The cumulative frequency of alloreactive sequences traceable to unstimulated CD4+ memory T cells was significantly reduced by siplizumab. The suppressive function of proliferating Tregs from siplizumab cultures was not functionally confirmed. Because sequences below about 10^-5 frequency were poorly captured, only a minor fraction of alloreactive clones could be mapped to unstimulated subsets. A naive or memory phenotype could not be assigned to roughly 75-97% of proliferating CD4+ or CD8+ clones. Among mappable alloreactive CD4+ clones, an average Treg-derived fraction of about 70% was observed with siplizumab, compared with approximately 25% in control reactions. Unstimulated naive T cells appeared more diverse than memory T cells, and naive cells seemed to contribute substantially to the alloresponse.

This receptor was taken from a human donor in good health. The specimen was CD4+ T cells sorted from blood. The chain employs TRBV28 and TRBJ2-7; TRBD2 agrees with 13 junctional bases. The nucleotide sequence reads TGTGCCAGCAGTCTGACTAGCGGGGGGCCAAGACACTACGAGCAGTACTTC. Its coded protein is CASSLTSGGPRHYEQYF.